The 25 T cell receptor beta chains below come from one sample, sequenced in a study of T-cell memory formation after mild COVID-19. TCRdb reprocessed the 5' RACE reads with MiXCR, giving one entry per CDR3 protein. The table includes 200,000 to 250,000 distinct CDR3 sequences, around 8.8% detected once. Sequencing was done on a sample of PBMCs or a T cell subset sorted from them (not recorded which). These receptors all stem from a man younger than 30 who had mild COVID-19 (a few samples of this study predate the infection). Cell type and time point are not known.

This clonotype was seen more than once but under ten times. CDR3 region: CASGSGTGSYQPQHF. Written as DNA, the CDR3 is TGTGCCAGCGGGTCCGGGACAGGGTCCTATCAGCCCCAGCATTTT. The V gene is TRBV6-2 or TRBV6-3, the J gene TRBJ1-5; the match to TRBD1 covers 9 bases. V was pared by 8 bases and J by 5 bases, with 10 bases of the junction left unmatched. Germline V gene sequence: CDR1 MNHEY, CDR2 SVGEGT. The CDR3 spans 15 residues.

This clonotype showed up many times. The chain joins TRBV7-9 to TRBJ2-3; D is unclear. Germline CDR1 and CDR2: SEHNR and FQNEAQ (reference sequence). V dropped 3 bases and J dropped 2 bases, with 9 bases sitting between them. This CDR3 contains 14 residues. CDR3 nucleotide sequence: TGTGCCAGCAGCTTTGGCAGATCCACAGATACGCAGTATTTT. It specifies CASSFGRSTDTQYF.

V usage is TRBV2 and J usage is TRBJ2-3; perhaps TRBD2 as D (6 bases). CDR1 is SNHLY and CDR2 is FYNNEI in the germline V gene. The CDR3 has 13 residues. The V end was cut by 7 bases, the J end by 4 bases, with 12 bases between. The CDR3 DNA follows: TGTGCCAGCAACGACGGCGGGGCAGATACGCAGTATTTT. This translates into CASNDGGADTQYF.

J is TRBJ2-3 and V is TRBV12-3 or TRBV12-4; 7 bases fit TRBD2. There are 16 residues in the CDR3. The V gene end was trimmed by 6 bases and the J gene end by 2 bases; junction bases not matched to a gene: 11. CDR3 protein: CASSYLGGSITDTQYF. The CDR3 coding sequence is TGTGCCAGCAGCTACCTGGGCGGGAGCATCACAGATACGCAGTATTTT.

The chain has TRBV12-3 or TRBV12-4 and TRBJ2-5; D not resolved. The CDR3 spans 14 residues. V dropped 3 bases and J dropped 2 bases, with 10 bases sitting between them. CDR3 in DNA: TGTGCCAGCAGTTTCTCAGGATCTCAAGAGACCCAGTACTTC. Translation: CASSFSGSQETQYF.

The rearrangement joins TRBV5-1 to TRBJ2-1, with 8 bases lining up with TRBD2. The J segment lost 14 bases and the V segment lost 0 bases, leaving 4 bases of the junction unmatched. The CDR3 consists of 12 residues. Per the germline V gene, CDR1 is SGHRS and CDR2 is YFSETQ. The CDR3: CASSLDSGDKFF. CDR3 nucleotide sequence: TGCGCCAGCAGCTTGGATAGCGGGGATAAGTTCTTC. Full variable domain (missing parts from reference TRBV5-1 and TRBJ2-1): KAGVTQTPRYLIKTRGQQVTLSCSPISGHRSVSWYQQTPGQGLQFLFEYFSETQRNKGNFPGRFSGRQFSNSRSEMNVSTLELGDSALYLCASSLDSGDKFFGPGTRLTVL.

The chain couples TRBV12-3 or TRBV12-4 to TRBJ2-3; 7 nucleotides agree with TRBD1. The CDR3 loop spans 14 amino acids. With V trimmed by 7 bases and J by 0 bases, 4 bases remained unmatched. The CDR3, as DNA: TGTGCCAGCACCGGGACAGCTAGCACAGATACGCAGTATTTT. Translation: CASTGTASTDTQYF.

This chain links TRBV7-2 with TRBJ2-3; perhaps TRBD2 as D (6 bases). The CDR3 totals 15 residues. Germline CDR1 and CDR2: SGHTA and FQGNSA. Trimming shortened V by 6 bases and J by 5 bases, and 18 bases separated the two germline ends. The CDR3 DNA reads as TGTGCCAGCAGACTAGGAGGGTTACTTGGAGATACGCAGTATTTT. Residues: CASRLGGLLGDTQYF. Variable domain in full (rest from reference TRBV7-2 and TRBJ2-3): GAGVSQSPSNKVTEKGKDVELRCDPISGHTALYWYRQSLGQGLEFLIYFQGNSAPDKSGLPSDRFSAERTGGSVSTLTIQRTQQEDSAVYLCASRLGGLLGDTQYFGPGTRLTVL.

The DNA for the CDR3 is TGTGCCAGCAGCTTAGATCGCGAAGGTCCCTGTCATTTT. This translates into CASSLDREGPCHF. The V call is TRBV11-2, the J call TRBJ1-5, with D unresolved. Deletions cut 0 bases from V and 16 bases from J, with 16 bases between. This CDR3 is built from 13 residues. The V gene's germline CDR1 is SGHAT and CDR2 FQNNGV.

J is TRBJ2-1 and V is TRBV14; D is perhaps TRBD1 (6 bases). CDR1 is SGHDN, CDR2 FVKESK, per germline. The V gene lost 3 bases and the J gene lost 4 bases, with 13 bases spanning the gap. CDR3 length equals 15 residues. The CDR3 sequence: CASSQGHGVYNEQFF. CDR3 coding DNA: TGTGCCAGCAGCCAGGGACACGGGGTTTACAATGAGCAGTTCTTC.

This clonotype has only a few counts. This sequence joins TRBV20-1 and TRBJ2-1; TRBD1 matches at 8 bases. The CDR3 covers 14 residues. The V gene's germline CDR1 is DFQATT and CDR2 SNEGSKA (reference sequence). Unmatched junction bases numbered 8, after V lost 1 base and J lost 9 bases. The CDR3 DNA reads as TGCAGTGCTAGAGCTTCTCAGGGGGCGGGTGAGCAGTTCTTC. It encodes CSARASQGAGEQFF.

J is TRBJ2-7 and V is TRBV10-3; 9 nucleotides align to TRBD1. The germline V gene has CDR1 ENHRY and CDR2 SYGVKD. This CDR3 has 13 residues. The J segment lost 6 bases and the V segment lost 6 bases, leaving 6 bases of the junction unmatched. CDR3 sequence (DNA): TGTGCCATCAGGGGACAGGGAGTAGGCGAGCAGTACGTC. Its protein is CAIRGQGVGEQYV.

This clonotype turned up a few times. The chain links TRBV6-5 to TRBJ1-5; D unclear. V lost 0 bases to trimming and J lost 2 bases, with 14 bases between them. Germline loops: CDR1 MNHEY, CDR2 SVGAGI. This CDR3 has 17 residues. The CDR3: CASSYSSPLRGNQPQHF. In nucleotides, the CDR3 is TGTGCCAGCAGTTACTCTAGTCCCCTCCGGGGCAATCAGCCCCAGCATTTT.

The rearrangement uses TRBV5-1 and TRBJ2-3, with 7 bases lining up with TRBD1. The germline CDR1 and CDR2 sequences are SGHRS and YFSETQ. V lost 7 bases to trimming and J lost 0 bases; unmatched junction nucleotides: 5. CDR3 length: 14 amino acids. In DNA form, the CDR3 reads TGCGCCAGCGCCCCGGGACAGAGCACAGATACGCAGTATTTT. Its translation: CASAPGQSTDTQYF.

This clonotype was observed many times. The J gene is TRBJ2-5, the V gene TRBV2, with D possibly being TRBD2 (5 bases). The ends were cut back, 6 bases at V and 1 base at J, with 6 bases in the middle. Germline lookup yields CDR1 SNHLY and CDR2 FYNNEI. The CDR3 spans 12 residues. The CDR3 DNA follows: TGTGCCAGCAGGAGGGCCCAAGAGACCCAGTACTTC. Residues: CASRRAQETQYF.

The rearrangement links TRBV12-3 or TRBV12-4 to TRBJ2-3; D is undetermined. Trimming removed 7 bases from V and 0 bases from J, with 14 bases in between. The CDR3 loop spans 15 amino acids. Written as DNA, the CDR3 is TGTGCCAGCAAACCCATGCTGACAAGCACAGATACGCAGTATTTT. Translation gives CASKPMLTSTDTQYF.

This clonotype was seen many times. This sequence joins TRBV9 and TRBJ2-2; 7 positions agree with TRBD1. The CDR3 extends over 15 amino acids. V trimming: 4 bases; J trimming: 3 bases; junction bases outside the gene matches: 6. The germline V gene has CDR1 SGDLS and CDR2 YYNGEE. CDR3 nucleotide sequence: TGTGCCAGCAGCCCCCGACAGGGCGACACCGGGGAGCTGTTTTTT. Its protein is CASSPRQGDTGELFF.

This clonotype was counted between two and nine times. The genes are TRBV10-3 and TRBJ2-3; the match to TRBD2 covers 14 bases. Unmatched junction bases numbered 3, after V lost 9 bases and J lost 1 base. Germline V gene sequence: CDR1 ENHRY, CDR2 SYGVKD. The CDR3 runs to 15 residues. In DNA, the CDR3 is TGTGCCATGGGGACTAGCGGGGGTCGCACAGATACGCAGTATTTT. It specifies CAMGTSGGRTDTQYF.

The chain is built from TRBV20-1 and TRBJ1-6, with D perhaps TRBD1 (5 bases). With 0 bases removed from V and 10 bases from J, the gap between germline ends came to 13 bases. The V gene's germline CDR1 is DFQATT and CDR2 SNEGSKA (reference sequence). This CDR3 has 14 amino acids. In DNA, the CDR3 is TGCAGTGCTAGAGAGGCAGGGAGAAGCTCACCCCTCCACTTT. This encodes CSAREAGRSSPLHF.

The rearrangement uses TRBV14 and TRBJ2-7; 7 bases map to TRBD2. Looked up from germline, CDR1 is SGHDN and CDR2 is FVKESK. The length of the CDR3 is 14 residues. Trimming at V came to 3 bases and at J to 5 bases, leaving 7 bases not matched to a gene. CDR3 region: CASSQLRGVDEQYV. In DNA form, the CDR3 reads TGTGCCAGCAGCCAGCTACGGGGGGTTGACGAGCAGTACGTC.

In its sample, this clonotype was seen a few times. The J gene is TRBJ1-3, the V gene TRBV28, with D unclear. The CDR3 is 14 residues long. Germline V gene sequence: CDR1 MDHEN, CDR2 SYDVKM. V lost 8 bases, J lost 0 bases, and 11 bases lay in between. Here the CDR3 reads CASWAGSSGNTIYF. The DNA for the CDR3 is TGTGCCAGCTGGGCGGGCTCCTCTGGAAACACCATATATTTT.

This clonotype appeared many times. This chain uses TRBV5-1 with TRBJ2-3; 8 bases fit TRBD1. The length of the CDR3 is 15 residues. J gave up 3 bases and V 4 bases, and 7 bases lay outside the gene matches. The V gene's germline CDR1 is SGHRS and CDR2 YFSETQ. The CDR3 region has the DNA TGCGCCAGCAGCGATGACAGGGGTTTTACAGATACGCAGTATTTT. This sequence encodes CASSDDRGFTDTQYF.

This chain links TRBV20-1 with TRBJ1-2; possible D gene TRBD1, 6 bases. Per germline, CDR1 DFQATT and CDR2 SNEGSKA (reference sequence). The CDR3 runs to 14 residues. Between the trimmed V and J ends, which lost 3 bases and 8 bases, there was a span of 19 bases. The CDR3 here is CSASEGGTSKGYTF. CDR3 coding DNA: TGCAGTGCTAGTGAAGGGGGTACCTCGAAAGGCTACACCTTC.

This chain connects TRBV24-1 to TRBJ2-1; TRBD1 aligns across 7 bases. With V trimmed by 2 bases and J by 8 bases, 5 bases remained unmatched. CDR1 and CDR2 from the germline V gene are KGHDR and SFDVKD. The CDR3 length is 14 residues. The CDR3 reads CATSDSTGFDEQFF. The CDR3 DNA is TGTGCCACCAGTGATTCGACAGGGTTCGATGAGCAGTTCTTC.

At least ten counts were recorded for this clonotype. V and J are TRBV3-1 and TRBJ2-3, with TRBD2 identical over 7 bases. CDR1 LGHDT and CDR2 YNNKEL come from the germline V gene (reference sequence). V trimming: 3 bases; J trimming: 5 bases; junction bases outside the gene matches: 8. The CDR3 covers 15 residues. This CDR3 is CASSHDGRLGDTQYF. The CDR3 DNA is TGTGCCAGCAGCCATGACGGGAGGTTAGGAGATACGCAGTATTTT.